The 16 T cell receptor beta chains presented below share a single source sample, sequenced in a study of blood T cell repertoires in COVID-19. Sequencing was performed with immunoSEQ multiplex PCR; in TCRdb, only in-frame clones are kept and a portion is missing. The profile shows about 120,000 clones, 90% of them singletons. Sequencing used peripheral blood. These receptor sequences come from a man in his sixties with COVID-19, enrolled during active disease.

There are a few counts of this clone. One junction end does not reproduce the germline sequence, and a read error may be involved. The CDR3 DNA sequence: TGTGCTAGCAGCTTCGATACAGAGAACACCGGGGAGCTGTTTTTT. Protein sequence: CASSFDTENTGELFF. The rearrangement links TRBV7-7 to TRBJ2-2, with no clear D. This CDR3 spans 15 amino acids. The germline V gene has CDR1 SSHAT and CDR2 FNYEAQ (reference sequence).

This chain links TRBV4-1 with TRBJ1-1; 9 bases match TRBD1. With V trimmed by 5 bases and J by 7 bases, 8 bases remained unmatched. The length of the CDR3 is 14 residues. Germline lookup yields CDR1 MGHRA and CDR2 YSYEKL. The CDR3 reads CASSFRTGEDEAFF. The DNA of the CDR3 is TGCGCCAGCAGCTTCCGGACAGGGGAGGATGAAGCTTTCTTT.

V and J are TRBV5-4 and TRBJ2-7; 7 bases fit TRBD1. The CDR3 loop spans 16 amino acids. The J segment lost 2 bases and the V segment lost 5 bases, leaving 13 bases of the junction unmatched. Germline CDR1 and CDR2: SGHNT and YYREEE (reference sequence). The CDR3 loop reads CASSRVGDRVTYEQYF. CDR3 bases: TGTGCCAGCAGTCGCGTGGGTGACAGGGTGACCTACGAGCAGTACTTC.

The chain links TRBV5-1 to TRBJ1-3; possibly TRBD1 for D (5 bases). V was pared by 0 bases and J by 0 bases, with 10 bases between. The germline gives CDR1 SGHRS, CDR2 YFSETQ. The CDR3 covers 16 residues. In nucleotides, the CDR3 is TGCGCCAGCAGCTTGGAATGGGGACTCTCTGGAAACACCATATATTTT. Its protein product is CASSLEWGLSGNTIYF.

This clone was seen a few times. V gene TRBV6-1 combines with J gene TRBJ1-5, with D unresolved. Trimming cost V 0 bases and J 7 bases, with 16 bases left between them. Germline V CDR1 and CDR2: MNHNS, SASEGT. This CDR3 is built from 16 residues. In DNA, the CDR3 is TGTGCCAGCAGTGAAGCGCCGGGGAAGCTTTGGCAGCCCCAGCATTTT. Its translation is CASSEAPGKLWQPQHF.

The gene calls are TRBV6-5 and TRBJ1-2; 10 bases are shared with TRBD1. The V and J ends lost 4 bases and 8 bases, in that order; junction bases with no gene match: 4. Germline-derived CDR1 and CDR2 are MNHEY and SVGAGI. There are 13 residues in the CDR3. The CDR3 sequence: CASSSGQGGGYTF. The CDR3 nucleotides are TGTGCCAGCAGTTCTGGACAGGGGGGCGGCTACACCTTC.

This chain links TRBV27 with TRBJ2-5, with D possibly being TRBD2 (6 bases). The ends were cut back, 0 bases at V and 5 bases at J, with 13 bases in the middle. CDR3 size: 15 residues. Germline assignment: CDR1 MNHEY and CDR2 SMNVEV (reference sequence). DNA of the CDR3: TGTGCCAGCAGTTTATCGTGGAGGGTTGGGGAGACCCAGTACTTC. Its protein is CASSLSWRVGETQYF.

The V call is TRBV10-3, the J call TRBJ1-2; a weak D match, TRBD1 (5 bases). Looked up from germline, CDR1 is ENHRY and CDR2 is SYGVKD. The V end lost 3 bases, the J end lost 6 bases, and 8 bases lay between the germline ends. The CDR3 contains 12 residues. CDR3 loop: CAISESGNGYTF. The CDR3 nucleotides read TGTGCCATCAGTGAATCAGGGAATGGCTACACCTTC.

The chain joins TRBV10-3 to TRBJ2-7; 15 bases line up with TRBD2. Germline values: CDR1 ENHRY, CDR2 SYGVKD. The CDR3 spans 15 residues. Trimming at V came to 5 bases and at J to 7 bases, leaving 6 bases not matched to a gene. The CDR3 is CAISPGTSGRLEQYF. The CDR3 DNA reads as TGTGCCATCAGTCCCGGGACTAGCGGGAGGCTTGAGCAGTACTTC.

The CDR3 is CASSLGTGDEQYF. The CDR3 bases are TGTGCCAGCAGCTTAGGGACAGGGGACGAGCAGTACTTC. The rearrangement uses TRBV11-2 and TRBJ2-7; 9 positions agree with TRBD1. The CDR3 sequence is 13 residues long. Trimming took 1 base from V and 5 from J; bases not matched to a gene: 0. Germline lookup yields CDR1 SGHAT and CDR2 FQNNGV. The entire variable domain, with the rest obtained from reference TRBV11-2 and TRBJ2-7, is as follows: EAGVAQSPRYKIIEKRQSVAFWCNPISGHATLYWYQQILGQGPKLLIQFQNNGVVDDSQLPKDRFSAERLKGVDSTLKIQPAKLEDSAVYLCASSLGTGDEQYFGPGTRLTVT.

The chain employs TRBV11-1 and TRBJ2-3, with 9 bases identical to TRBD1. The germline CDR1 and CDR2 sequences are SGHAT and FQDESV (reference sequence). There are 15 residues in the CDR3. The V gene end was trimmed by 7 bases and the J gene end by 1 base; junction bases not matched to a gene: 6. CDR3 coding DNA: TGTGCCAGCACCCTGGACAGGGGAGGCACAGATACGCAGTATTTT. Protein: CASTLDRGGTDTQYF.

The rearrangement uses TRBV4-1 and TRBJ1-1; no clear D gene. V lost 4 bases and J lost 3, with 9 bases in between. CDR1 MGHRA and CDR2 YSYEKL come from the germline V gene. The CDR3 runs to 13 residues. DNA for the CDR3: TGCGCCAGCAGCCTCCGGGAGGACACTGAAGCTTTCTTT. Amino acid sequence: CASSLREDTEAFF.

CDR3 protein: CASSLELAGEQYF. In nucleotides, the CDR3 is TGTGCCAGCAGCTTAGAACTAGCCGGCGAGCAGTACTTC. J is TRBJ2-7 and V is TRBV13, with TRBD2 as a possible D gene (6 bases). V was trimmed by 1 base and J by 6 bases, leaving 10 bases between them. CDR3 size: 13 residues. Germline CDR1 PRHDT, CDR2 FYEKMQ (reference sequence).

The chain combines TRBV5-1 with TRBJ1-4; 8 bases agree with TRBD1. The CDR3 consists of 17 residues. Germline values: CDR1 SGHRS, CDR2 YFSETQ. V lost 4 bases to trimming and J lost 4 bases; unmatched junction nucleotides: 12. CDR3 sequence: CASSRAADRANNEKLFF. The CDR3 nucleotides read TGCGCCAGCAGCCGGGCCGCGGACAGGGCGAATAATGAAAAACTGTTTTTT.

This chain uses TRBV9 with TRBJ2-1, with 9 bases identical to TRBD2. Trimming at V came to 4 bases and at J to 5 bases, leaving 7 bases not matched to a gene. Germline V CDR1 and CDR2: SGDLS, YYNGEE. The CDR3 length is 15 residues. CDR3 sequence (DNA): TGTGCCAGCAGCCTCCAGACTAGCGGACACAATGAGCAGTTCTTC. It encodes CASSLQTSGHNEQFF.

The chain employs TRBV28 and TRBJ2-6, with D possibly matching TRBD1 (7 bases). This CDR3 region has 17 residues. V was cut by 4 bases and J by 0 bases, with 13 bases left in between. Germline CDR1 reads MDHEN; CDR2 reads SYDVKM. Written as DNA, the CDR3 is TGTGCCAGCAGTTCCCAGGGGGGATACTCTGGGGCCAACGTCCTGACTTTC. Translated, it gives CASSSQGGYSGANVLTF.